The source of this TCR beta chain is a study of vaccination effects on CD4 cells after COVID-19 (dated by TCRdb to the early 2020s). Looking at the study overall: Each participant received two doses of an mRNA SARS-CoV-2 vaccine, either BNT162b2 or mRNA-1273. SARS-CoV-2 spike-specific CD4+ TCR repertoires from before and after mRNA vaccination were compared in COVID-19 convalescent patients and in infection-naive vaccine recipients. In the study, cultures from other donors were sequenced using the Oncomine TCR Beta short-read assay on an Illumina iSeq 100. Pre-vaccine samples from two convalescent patients were drawn 16 days and one week before the first dose, 142 and 148 days after COVID-19 diagnosis. The full study included ten to eleven COVID-19 convalescent patients and several SARS-CoV-2-naive healthy vaccine recipients.

A few counts support this clone. Its antigen remains unidentified. No quality values exist for individual bases; no much larger clone is one base distant. Paper-wide results and their limitations: Both infection-induced and vaccine-induced clones contracted markedly at late post-vaccination timepoints, which is consistent with waning T cell responses. Only a small number of convalescent patients were included, and no early post-infection timepoints were available, which limited the study. Among convalescent patients, the spike-reactive repertoire after vaccination was made up mainly of new vaccine-induced clones that were largely distinct from the clones induced by infection.

Receptors were amplified or captured by the immunoSEQ multiplex PCR assay. DNA from the CD4+ T cells that had been cultured and isolated underwent TCR beta CDR3 sequencing. Turning to the authors' computational methods: The analysis removed non-productive TCR sequences, trimmed reads to the CDR3 region, and retained only CDR3s that were 7 or more amino acids long. Antigen-specific clonotypes were identified using the MANAFEST web app by comparison of expansion in peptide wells against reference cultures. Positive clones required FDR<0.05 expansion versus reference and all other wells, odds ratio above 5, and frequency above 0.1% in two replicate wells. A clonotype was defined as cross-reactive if the clonotype was significantly expanded both in SARS-CoV-2 spike wells and in at least one common cold coronavirus spike condition. CDR3 similarity was assessed by Levenshtein distance using the stringdist R package, and unrooted trees were constructed with ape in R 3.6.1. This is the immuneACCESS table as TCRdb keeps it, with only in-frame sequences that have V and J called. A part of the clones is gone; compared with another copy, unresolved V genes explain less than half, and the rest is unexplained. V and J calls and clone size are those listed in that table; D and trimming were worked out from the DNA. This sample gives approximately 31,000 clones in total; 55% to 75% of them show up just once. 25% to 30% of the sample is held by the ten biggest clonotypes.

In the ViraFEST assay, PBMC were stimulated with viral peptide pools, and antigen-specific CD4+ T cell clonotypes were then identified by expansion using TCR sequencing. After around eleven days of culture, CD4+ T cells were isolated with the EasySep CD4+ T cell isolation kit. Convalescent patients had PCR-confirmed SARS-CoV-2 infection between March and December 2020, before Alpha, Beta and Delta variants emerged in the United States. Some 2 million PBMC per well were cultured in IMDM with 5% human AB serum, 8.5 to 10 IU/ml IL-2 and gentamicin, plus 10 ug/ml peptides. On days 3 and 7, half of the culture medium was replaced with fresh IL-2-containing medium. Unless noted otherwise, every peptide stimulation condition was grown in triplicate wells. PBMC were separated from whole blood using Ficoll-Paque Plus gradient centrifugation and were then either cryopreserved at -140C or used fresh. Genomic DNA was extracted from cultured CD4+ T cells with the QIAamp micro DNA kit.

The source is a human donor who had a prior SARS-CoV-2 infection. Material: CD4+ T cells from PBMCs cultured with a peptide pool, obtained before COVID-19 vaccination.

The nucleotide sequence is given as TGCGCCAGCAGCTTGGGTTTGACAAGGGGCACAGATACGCAGTATTTT. This yields the protein CASSLGLTRGTDTQYF. The rearranged chain carries TRBV5-1 and TRBJ2-3, with no confident D gene call. Per the germline V gene, SGHRS is the CDR1 and YFSETQ is the CDR2. The CDR3 has 16 amino acids, counting the end cysteine and phenylalanine. Only the CDR3 part of the read is kept: 48 bases, read in frame from the first base. V loses 0 bases of germline sequence and J loses 1 base, and the interval between the two ends is 12 bases.